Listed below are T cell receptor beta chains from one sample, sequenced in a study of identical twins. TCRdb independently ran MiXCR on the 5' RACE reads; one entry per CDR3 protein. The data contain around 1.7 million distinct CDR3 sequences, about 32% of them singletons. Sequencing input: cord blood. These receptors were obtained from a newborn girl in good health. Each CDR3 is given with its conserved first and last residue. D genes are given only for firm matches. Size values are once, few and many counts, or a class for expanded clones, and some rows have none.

CSPFPLAYNEQFF TGCAGTCCATTTCCGCTAGCGTACAATGAGCAGTTCTTC TRBJ2-1 few TRBV20-1 NA
CASSSGFRGRNSPLHF TGTGCCAGCAGTTCTGGTTTTCGAGGGCGAAATTCACCCCTCCACTTT TRBJ1-6 NA TRBV12-3/TRBV12-4 NA
CSVALTDTQYF TGCAGCGTTGCCCTCACAGATACGCAGTATTTT TRBJ2-3 many TRBV29-1 NA
CASSGGLARDNEQFF TGTGCCAGCAGTGGGGGACTAGCGAGAGACAATGAGCAGTTCTTC TRBJ2-1 few TRBV12-3/TRBV12-4 TRBD2
CASSEQGDSLFSGANVLTF TGTGCCAGCAGTGAGCAAGGGGACAGCTTGTTCTCTGGGGCCAACGTCCTGACTTTC TRBJ2-6 NA TRBV2 TRBD1
CASTVLGDSSYNEQYF TGTGCCAGCACCGTGCTTGGGGACAGCTCCTACAATGAGCAGTACTTC TRBJ2-7 NA TRBV7-9 TRBD1
CASSSLVDTQYF TGTGCCAGCAGTTCCTTAGTAGATACGCAGTATTTT TRBJ2-3 many TRBV7-2 NA
CASSLLQVNSPLHF TGTGCCAGCAGCTTATTACAGGTTAATTCACCCCTCCACTTT TRBJ1-6 few TRBV7-9 NA
CASSQLQGPRNTQYF TGTGCCAGCAGCCAACTACAGGGGCCAAGGAATACGCAGTATTTT TRBJ2-3 few TRBV3-1 TRBD1
CASRPFHGPYQETQYF TGTGCCAGCAGACCTTTTCATGGCCCCTATCAAGAGACCCAGTACTTC TRBJ2-5 NA TRBV3-1 NA
CSARQGKTGELFF TGCAGTGCTAGGCAGGGGAAGACCGGGGAGCTGTTTTTT TRBJ2-2 NA TRBV20-1 NA
CASSFAGDGTEAFF TGTGCCAGCAGTTTCGCGGGGGACGGCACTGAAGCTTTCTTT TRBJ1-1 NA TRBV28 NA
CASSEAGIQYF TGTGCCAGCAGTGAAGCAGGCATTCAGTACTTC TRBJ2-4 few TRBV6-1 NA
CASSYRDRGSMNTEAFF TGTGCCAGCAGTTACCGGGACAGGGGTTCCATGAACACTGAAGCTTTCTTT TRBJ1-1 NA TRBV27 TRBD1
CASIKQGEGYGYTF TGTGCCAGCATCAAACAGGGGGAAGGGTATGGCTACACCTTC TRBJ1-2 few TRBV6-1 TRBD1
CASSLGTGSLTGKLFF TGTGCCAGCAGCTTAGGGACAGGGTCCCTCACGGGAAAACTGTTTTTT TRBJ1-4 few TRBV7-6 TRBD1
CASSPIRSGGAGNEQFF TGTGCCAGCAGCCCTATTCGTAGCGGGGGGGCAGGAAATGAGCAGTTCTTC TRBJ2-1 few TRBV7-8 TRBD2
CASSLIQGAKNIQYF TGTGCCAGCAGCTTAATCCAGGGAGCCAAAAACATTCAGTACTTC TRBJ2-4 NA TRBV11-2 NA
CSVEERTGPDTQYF TGCAGCGTTGAAGAACGGACAGGGCCAGATACGCAGTATTTT TRBJ2-3 many TRBV29-1 TRBD1
CASSPLGTQNQPQHF TGTGCCAGCTCACCATTAGGGACACAAAATCAGCCCCAGCATTTT TRBJ1-5 NA TRBV18 NA
CSASRTANSPLHF TGCAGTGCTAGCCGGACAGCCAATTCACCCCTCCACTTT TRBJ1-6 NA TRBV20-1 NA
CSTRLAGVHDTQYF TGTTCCACCCGACTAGCGGGAGTTCACGATACGCAGTATTTT TRBJ2-3 NA TRBV28 TRBD2
CASSLHFGGYTF TGTGCCAGCAGCCTACATTTTGGCGGCTACACCTTC TRBJ1-2 few TRBV7-9 NA
CSATRGENNEQFF TGCAGTGCTACAAGAGGGGAAAACAATGAGCAGTTCTTC TRBJ2-1 few TRBV20-1 NA
CASSQGRGPQHF TGTGCCAGCAGCCAAGGTCGCGGTCCCCAGCATTTT TRBJ1-5 NA TRBV3-1 NA
CATSRGPGPPDNEQFF TGTGCCACCAGCAGAGGCCCGGGACCACCTGACAATGAGCAGTTCTTC TRBJ2-1 few TRBV15 NA
CASSQRGNTGELFF TGTGCCAGCAGCCAGAGGGGGAACACCGGGGAGCTGTTTTTT TRBJ2-2 few TRBV4-2 NA
CASSAGLALNEQFF TGTGCCAGCAGCGCGGGACTAGCGCTCAATGAGCAGTTCTTC TRBJ2-1 NA TRBV11-2 TRBD2
CASGRPFPYGYTF TGTGCCAGCGGAAGACCGTTTCCCTATGGCTACACCTTC TRBJ1-2 NA TRBV6-2/TRBV6-3 NA
CASSTSWTLGDEQFF TGTGCCAGCAGCACTAGCTGGACTTTGGGCGATGAGCAGTTCTTC TRBJ2-1 NA TRBV11-2 NA
CASSYSTGGPYSYEQYF TGTGCCAGCAGTTACTCTACAGGGGGCCCCTACTCCTACGAGCAGTACTTC TRBJ2-7 many TRBV6-6 TRBD1
CSGSWGVNEKLFF TGCAGTGGGTCCTGGGGAGTCAATGAAAAACTGTTTTTT TRBJ1-4 NA TRBV20-1 NA
CSARDLKGPNPYEQYF TGCAGTGCTAGAGATCTTAAGGGACCCAACCCCTACGAGCAGTACTTC TRBJ2-7 many TRBV20-1 NA